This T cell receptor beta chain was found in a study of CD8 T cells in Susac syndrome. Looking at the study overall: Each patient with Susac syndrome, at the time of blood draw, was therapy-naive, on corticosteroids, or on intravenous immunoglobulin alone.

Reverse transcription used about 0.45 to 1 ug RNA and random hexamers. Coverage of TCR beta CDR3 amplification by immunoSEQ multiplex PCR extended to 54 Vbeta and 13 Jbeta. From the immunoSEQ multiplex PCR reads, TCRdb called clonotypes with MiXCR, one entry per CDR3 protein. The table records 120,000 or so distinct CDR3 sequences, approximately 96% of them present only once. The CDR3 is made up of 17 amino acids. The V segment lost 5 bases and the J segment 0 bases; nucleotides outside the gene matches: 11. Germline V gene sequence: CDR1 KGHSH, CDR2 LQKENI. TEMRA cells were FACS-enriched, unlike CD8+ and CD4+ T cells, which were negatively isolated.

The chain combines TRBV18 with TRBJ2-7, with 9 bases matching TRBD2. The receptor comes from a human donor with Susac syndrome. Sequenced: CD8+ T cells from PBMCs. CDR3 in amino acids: CASSSGAGGLNSYEQYF. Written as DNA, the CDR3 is TGTGCCAGCTCATCCGGGGCGGGAGGGCTAAACTCCTACGAGCAGTACTTC. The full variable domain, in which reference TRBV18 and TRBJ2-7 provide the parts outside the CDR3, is NAGVMQNPRHLVRRRGQEARLRCSPMKGHSHVYWYRQLPEEGLKFMVYLQKENIIDESGMPKERFSAEFPKEGPSILRIQQVVRGDSAAYFCASSSGAGGLNSYEQYFGPGTRLTVT.